The 19 T cell receptor beta chains in this list originate from one sample, sequenced in a study of T cells in women clearing cervical HPV infection. Sequenced by immunoSEQ multiplex PCR; TCRdb stores in-frame clones only, minus some. The sample is made up of over 10,000 clones, and the top ten hold around a quarter of it. Sequencing was done on a sample of blood buffy coat. These receptors originate from a woman aged 18 to 75 with a cervical HPV16 infection that either progressed to CIN3+ or cleared (not recorded which).

To note about this clone: The sequenced fragment ends 3 residues before the CDR3 boundary, so the rest is inferred from the germline J gene. The rearrangement joins TRBV19 to TRBJ1-5, with D possibly TRBD1 on 6 matching bases. CDR3 length equals 15 residues. Germline lookup yields CDR1 LNHDA and CDR2 SQIVND (reference sequence). V lost 4 bases and J lost 4, with 14 bases in between. The CDR3 reads CASSTSTGRNQPQHF. CDR3 DNA, as far as it was read: TGTGCCAGTAGTACCTCGACAGGTCGGAATCAGCCC.

The sequenced CDR3 bases are TGCAGTGCTAACCTAGACAGGGTAGCCAAAAACATT. This gives the protein CSANLDRVAKNI. In full, the CDR3 is CSANLDRVAKNIQYF. The chain recombines TRBV20-1 with TRBJ2-4; 7 bases fit TRBD1. Read sequence stops 3 residues before the CDR3 end, and the germline J gene provides the missing end. This CDR3 has 15 amino acids. With 4 bases clipped from V and 0 bases from J, the junction kept 6 bases outside the gene matches. Per the germline V gene, CDR1 is DFQATT and CDR2 is SNEGSKA (reference sequence).

Concerning this clone itself: The missing CDR3 end, 3 residues past where the read stops, is filled in from the germline J gene. The chain couples TRBV28 to TRBJ1-3; no clear D gene. Looked up from germline, CDR1 is MDHEN and CDR2 is SYDVKM. The V end lost 7 bases, the J end lost 0 bases, and 13 bases lay between the germline ends. The CDR3 consists of 15 residues. CDR3 amino acids: CASMSWQNSGNTIYF. The sequenced part of the CDR3 DNA is TGTGCCAGCATGAGTTGGCAGAACTCTGGAAACACC.

As regards this clone: From the germline J gene comes the end of the CDR3, since the read stops 3 residues before it. This chain joins TRBV4-1 and TRBJ2-7; 9 bases agree with TRBD1. J gave up 0 bases and V 2 bases, and 2 bases lay outside the gene matches. CDR1 is MGHRA and CDR2 is YSYEKL in the germline V gene. The CDR3 spans 15 residues. The covered CDR3 bases are TGCGCCAGCAGCCAAACGACAGGGGGCTCCTACGAG. Residues: CASSQTTGGSYE. The whole CDR3 is CASSQTTGGSYEQYF.

With regard to this clone: The read stops 3 residues short of the end of the CDR3; the missing end is completed from the germline J gene. The chain couples TRBV5-5 to TRBJ1-1, with D uncertain. Germline CDR1 is SGHKS and CDR2 is YYEKEE (reference sequence). V lost 1 base, J lost 0 bases, and 10 bases lay in between. CDR3 length equals 15 residues. Partial CDR3 DNA: TGTGCCAGCAGCTTGAGGATCCTAGTGAACACTGAA. Translated: CASSLRILVNTE. The CDR3 as a whole reads CASSLRILVNTEAFF.

About this clone: The read terminates 3 residues before the CDR3 end, so the remaining end is supplied by the germline J gene. V is TRBV6-2 or TRBV6-3 and J is TRBJ1-1; 7 bases are a match to TRBD1. CDR3 length: 14 amino acids. CDR1 is MNHEY and CDR2 is SVGEGT in the germline V gene. J gave up 5 bases and V 5 bases, and 8 bases lay outside the gene matches. The CDR3: CASSASGQTTEAFF. CDR3 bases read: TGTGCCAGCAGTGCTTCGGGACAGACTACTGAA.

In regard to this clone: The CDR3 end falls 3 residues outside the read, so it is completed with the germline J gene. This rearrangement joins TRBV7-6 to TRBJ2-3; 11 bases map to TRBD2. The CDR3 covers 16 residues. The germline V gene has CDR1 SGHVS and CDR2 FNYEAQ. Trimming removed 1 base from V and 1 base from J; junction bases left unmatched: 1. CDR3 sequence: CASSLGGLAGTDTQYF. CDR3 bases read: TGTGCCAGCAGCTTAGGGGGACTAGCGGGCACAGATACG.

Details on this clone: The read gets to within 3 residues of the CDR3 end, and the germline J gene fills in the rest. V usage is TRBV5-6 and J usage is TRBJ2-5; 10 bases align to TRBD1. The CDR3 sequence is 13 residues long. J lost 5 bases, V lost 4 bases, and 2 bases had no gene match. The germline V gene has CDR1 SGHDT and CDR2 YYEEEE. Incomplete CDR3 DNA: TGTGCCAGCAGCATGGACAGGGGGGAGACC. It specifies CASSMDRGET. The CDR3 reads in full as CASSMDRGETQYF.

In regard to this clone: The CDR3 is cut off 3 residues early in the read; its end comes from the germline J gene. The chain links TRBV7-2 to TRBJ1-1; TRBD1 is a possible D gene (5 bases). This CDR3 is 13 amino acids long. V was pared by 2 bases and J by 4 bases, with 8 bases between. Germline CDR1 and CDR2: SGHTA and FQGNSA. CDR3 DNA (partial): TGTGCCAGCAGCTTATTGGGGGGCACTGAA. This translates into CASSLLGGTE. The complete CDR3 reads CASSLLGGTEAFF. Drawing the rest from reference TRBV7-2 and TRBJ1-1, the complete variable domain is GAGVSQSPSNKVTEKGKDVELRCDPISGHTALYWYRQSLGQGLEFLIYFQGNSAPDKSGLPSDRFSAERTGGSVSTLTIQRTQQEDSAVYLCASSLLGGTEAFFGQGTRLTVV.

Of note for this clone: Coverage ceases 3 residues before the CDR3 finishes, and the germline J gene fills in the end. The chain uses TRBV11-3 and TRBJ2-7, with TRBD1 matching over 9 bases. J was trimmed by 2 bases and V by 0 bases; bases with no gene match: 2. Germline V gives CDR1 SGHNT, CDR2 YENEEA. The CDR3 is made up of 15 amino acids. The CDR3 DNA, read in part, is TGTGCCAGCAGCTTAGAGGGACAGGGCGCCTACGAG. Protein: CASSLEGQGAYE. The complete CDR3 reads CASSLEGQGAYEQYF.

Points on this clone: Coverage ceases 3 residues before the CDR3 finishes, and the germline J gene fills in the end. This chain joins TRBV13 and TRBJ2-5, with unresolved D. Trimming removed 5 bases at V and 5 bases at J, with 12 bases between. CDR1 is PRHDT and CDR2 is FYEKMQ in the germline V gene (reference sequence). The CDR3 loop spans 13 amino acids. This CDR3 is CASSRVRWETQYF. The CDR3 bases that were read are TGTGCCAGCAGCCGTGTGAGGTGGGAGACC.

About this clone: The read ends 3 residues early relative to the CDR3; the germline J gene fills the gap. The rearrangement joins TRBV20-1 to TRBJ1-5; D not certain. V lost 0 bases and J lost 2, with 5 bases in between. Germline CDR1 and CDR2: DFQATT and SNEGSKA (reference sequence). The length of the CDR3 is 13 residues. The CDR3 sequence: CSARDTGNQPQHF. The DNA read from the CDR3 is TGCAGTGCTAGAGATACAGGCAATCAGCCC.

As for this clone: The sequenced fragment ends 3 residues before the CDR3 boundary, so the rest is inferred from the germline J gene. The chain carries TRBV11-2 and TRBJ1-1; D perhaps matches TRBD1 (5 bases). V was cut by 0 bases and J by 6 bases, with 11 bases left in between. The V gene's germline CDR1 is SGHAT and CDR2 FQNNGV. The CDR3 is 14 residues long. Here the CDR3 reads CASSLDGGRAEAFF. The covered CDR3 bases are TGTGCCAGCAGCTTAGACGGGGGACGAGCTGAA. Looking up the rest from reference TRBV11-2 and TRBJ1-1 gives the full variable domain: EAGVAQSPRYKIIEKRQSVAFWCNPISGHATLYWYQQILGQGPKLLIQFQNNGVVDDSQLPKDRFSAERLKGVDSTLKIQPAKLEDSAVYLCASSLDGGRAEAFFGQGTRLTVV.

Details on this clone: The missing CDR3 end, 3 residues past where the read stops, is filled in from the germline J gene. V and J are TRBV7-3 and TRBJ2-1; 9 nucleotides match TRBD2. The V segment lost 3 bases and the J segment 5 bases; nucleotides outside the gene matches: 5. In germline, CDR1 is SGHTA, CDR2 FQGTGA. There are 15 residues in the CDR3. The CDR3 region is CASSFVASGDNEQFF. The DNA read from the CDR3 is TGTGCCAGCAGCTTTGTGGCTAGCGGGGACAATGAG.

About this clone itself: The read falls 3 residues short of the CDR3 end, and the missing part is taken from the germline J gene. V and J are TRBV7-2 and TRBJ1-3, with D possibly TRBD1 on 5 matching bases. V was trimmed by 2 bases and J by 0 bases, leaving 8 bases between them. The germline gives CDR1 SGHTA, CDR2 FQGNSA. CDR3 length: 15 residues. The CDR3 sequence: CASSLTGGSGNTIYF. CDR3 DNA (partial): TGTGCCAGCAGCTTAACCGGGGGCTCTGGAAACACC.

Note on this clone: From the germline J gene comes the end of the CDR3, since the read stops 3 residues before it. The chain joins TRBV7-9 to TRBJ1-2; no clear D. The V gene's germline CDR1 is SEHNR and CDR2 FQNEAQ (reference sequence). Trimming removed 3 bases from V and 3 bases from J, with 2 bases in between. CDR3 length: 11 amino acids. The covered CDR3 bases are TGTGCCAGCAGCTTCGACTATGGC. Translated, it gives CASSFDYG. The entire CDR3 sequence reads CASSFDYGYTF.

On this clone itself: Read sequence stops 3 residues before the CDR3 end, and the germline J gene provides the missing end. J is TRBJ1-2 and V is TRBV2; 12 nucleotides line up with TRBD1. Germline trimming cut 7 bases from V and 7 bases from J; bases unmatched to any gene: 7. The CDR3 loop spans 14 amino acids. The germline V gene encodes CDR1 SNHLY and CDR2 FYNNEI. The sequenced part of the CDR3 DNA is TGTGCCAGCAAGAAGGGACAGGGGGCCCTTGGC. Translation gives CASKKGQGALG. In full, the CDR3 is CASKKGQGALGYTF.

With respect to this clone: The read ends 3 residues early relative to the CDR3; the germline J gene fills the gap. The J gene is TRBJ1-3, the V gene TRBV12-3 or TRBV12-4, with 8 nucleotides matching TRBD1. The CDR3 extends over 16 amino acids. J lost 4 bases, V lost 2 bases, and 7 bases had no gene match. CDR3 protein: CASSLTRQGFGNTIYF. The covered CDR3 bases are TGTGCCAGCAGTTTAACTAGACAGGGGTTCGGAAACACC.

For this clone: The CDR3 goes on 3 residues after the read ends, and that part is filled in from the germline J gene. The V gene is TRBV7-6, the J gene TRBJ1-1; perhaps TRBD1 as D (5 bases). This CDR3 spans 14 amino acids. Germline assignment: CDR1 SGHVS and CDR2 FNYEAQ. V lost 5 bases and J lost 3, with 13 bases in between. Partial CDR3 DNA: TGTGCCAGCAGCCCCGCGGGGCGGGACACTGAA. Amino acids: CASSPAGRDTE. The whole CDR3 sequence is CASSPAGRDTEAFF.